Presented here are 6 T cell receptor beta chains from one specimen sequenced in a study of human T cells and chemical hapten exposure. Time point described: patch test 3, about 24 weeks after DPC sensitization. Specified treatment: therapeutic diphenylcyclopropenone sensitization with weekly scalp DPC. TCRdb ran MiXCR on the RACE reads and lists one entry per CDR3 protein. The data contain roughly 100,000 distinct CDR3 sequences, less than 35% of them singletons. Sequencing was performed on whole blood, taken in connection with sensitization to the hapten diphenylcyclopropenone (DPC). These receptors originate from a man aged 35-49 years with alopecia areata. Some clones in this sample may be carry-over from other donors' samples.

The genes are TRBV5-4 and TRBJ2-2, with TRBD1 matching 9 bases. This CDR3 spans 16 amino acids. V lost 3 bases to trimming and J lost 7 bases; unmatched junction nucleotides: 10. The germline CDR1 and CDR2 sequences are SGHNT and YYREEE (reference sequence). The CDR3 sequence: CASSSLQGAKGGELFF. As DNA, the CDR3 is TGTGCCAGCAGCTCCTTACAGGGGGCGAAGGGCGGGGAGCTGTTTTTT.

The chain links TRBV12-5 to TRBJ1-3; unclear D gene. Germline V CDR1 and CDR2: LGHNT, FRNRAP. The CDR3 spans 14 residues. V was cut by 1 base and J by 0 bases, with 4 bases left in between. CDR3 in amino acids: CASGLGASGNTIYF. CDR3 DNA sequence: TGTGCTAGTGGTTTGGGGGCCTCTGGAAACACCATATATTTT.

This clonotype has a single count. V and J are TRBV20-1 and TRBJ1-2, with 9 nucleotides matching TRBD1. Germline assignment: CDR1 DFQATT and CDR2 SNEGSKA (reference sequence). This CDR3 contains 13 residues. V was clipped by 5 bases and J by 5 bases; unmatched bases: 6. The CDR3 is CSADPGTGYGYTF. The CDR3 DNA reads TGCAGTGCTGACCCCGGGACAGGGTATGGCTACACCTTC.

This clonotype was seen only a few times. This sequence joins TRBV27 and TRBJ2-3, with 9 bases identical to TRBD2. J was trimmed by 2 bases and V by 0 bases; bases with no gene match: 3. Germline CDR1 is MNHEY and CDR2 is SMNVEV (reference sequence). This CDR3 comprises 16 residues. The CDR3 region has the DNA TGTGCCAGCAGTTTATCTAGCGGGAGAATCACAGATACGCAGTATTTT. This sequence encodes CASSLSSGRITDTQYF.

The V and J genes are TRBV24-1 and TRBJ2-5; TRBD1 is a possible D gene (5 bases). Trimming removed 7 bases from V and 1 base from J, with 18 bases in between. The CDR3 totals 16 residues. CDR1 and CDR2 from the germline V gene are KGHDR and SFDVKD. In DNA form, the CDR3 reads TGTGCCACCAGGGACGACTTACAGGATTGCCAAGAGACCCAGTACTTC. Its translation: CATRDDLQDCQETQYF.

The CDR3 reads CASSSTGRETQYF. The CDR3, as DNA: TGTGCCAGCAGCTCCACAGGGCGAGAGACCCAGTACTTC. The chain has TRBV5-6 and TRBJ2-5; D is possibly TRBD1 (6 bases). The V end was cut by 3 bases, the J end by 4 bases, with 10 bases between. Per the germline V gene, CDR1 is SGHDT and CDR2 is YYEEEE. The CDR3 is 13 amino acids.